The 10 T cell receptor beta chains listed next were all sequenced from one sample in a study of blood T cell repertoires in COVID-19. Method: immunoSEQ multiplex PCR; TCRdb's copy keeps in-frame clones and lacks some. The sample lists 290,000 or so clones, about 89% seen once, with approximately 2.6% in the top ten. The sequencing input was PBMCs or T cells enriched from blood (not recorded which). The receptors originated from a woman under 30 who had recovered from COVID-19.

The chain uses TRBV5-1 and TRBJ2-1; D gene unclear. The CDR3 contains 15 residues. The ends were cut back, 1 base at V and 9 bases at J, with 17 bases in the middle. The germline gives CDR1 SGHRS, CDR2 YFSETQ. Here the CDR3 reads CASSLMQAKMGEQFF. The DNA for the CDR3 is TGCGCCAGCAGCTTGATGCAGGCGAAAATGGGTGAGCAGTTCTTC.

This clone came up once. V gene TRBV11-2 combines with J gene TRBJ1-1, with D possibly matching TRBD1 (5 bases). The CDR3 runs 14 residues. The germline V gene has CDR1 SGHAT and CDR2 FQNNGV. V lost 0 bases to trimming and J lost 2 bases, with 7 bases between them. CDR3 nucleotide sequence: TGTGCCAGCAGCTTAGACAGGGTAAACACTGAAGCTTTCTTT. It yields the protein CASSLDRVNTEAFF.

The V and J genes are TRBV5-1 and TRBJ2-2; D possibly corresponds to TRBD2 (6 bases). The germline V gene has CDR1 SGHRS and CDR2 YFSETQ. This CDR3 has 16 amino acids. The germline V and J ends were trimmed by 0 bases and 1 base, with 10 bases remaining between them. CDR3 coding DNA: TGCGCCAGCAGCTTGGAGGGACTGTTGAACACCGGGGAGCTGTTTTTT. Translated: CASSLEGLLNTGELFF. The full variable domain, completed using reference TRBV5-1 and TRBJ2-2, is KAGVTQTPRYLIKTRGQQVTLSCSPISGHRSVSWYQQTPGQGLQFLFEYFSETQRNKGNFPGRFSGRQFSNSRSEMNVSTLELGDSALYLCASSLEGLLNTGELFFGEGSRLTVL.

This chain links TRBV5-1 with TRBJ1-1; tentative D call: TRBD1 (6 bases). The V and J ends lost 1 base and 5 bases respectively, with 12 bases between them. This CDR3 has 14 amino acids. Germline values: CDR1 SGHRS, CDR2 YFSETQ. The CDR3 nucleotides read TGCGCCAGCAGCTTGCTTCAGGGGCGGACTGAAGCTTTCTTT. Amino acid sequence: CASSLLQGRTEAFF.

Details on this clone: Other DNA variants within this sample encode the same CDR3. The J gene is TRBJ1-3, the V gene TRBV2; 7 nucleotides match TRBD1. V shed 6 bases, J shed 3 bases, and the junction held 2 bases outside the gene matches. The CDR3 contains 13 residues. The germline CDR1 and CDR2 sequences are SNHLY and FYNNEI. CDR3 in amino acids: CASRQGSGNTIYF. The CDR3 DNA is TGTGCCAGCAGACAGGGGAGTGGAAACACCATATATTTT.

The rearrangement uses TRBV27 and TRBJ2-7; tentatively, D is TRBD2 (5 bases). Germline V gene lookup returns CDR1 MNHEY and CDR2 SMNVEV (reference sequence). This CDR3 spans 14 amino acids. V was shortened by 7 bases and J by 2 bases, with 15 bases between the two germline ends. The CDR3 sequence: CASKVLEGAYEQYF. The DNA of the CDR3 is TGTGCCAGCAAAGTACTCGAGGGAGCCTACGAGCAGTACTTC.

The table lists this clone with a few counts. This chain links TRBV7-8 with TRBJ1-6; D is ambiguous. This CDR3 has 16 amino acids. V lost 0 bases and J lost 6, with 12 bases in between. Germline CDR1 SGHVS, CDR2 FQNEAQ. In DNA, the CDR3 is TGTGCCAGCAGCTTAGCGACGGGGTTGTTTAATTCACCCCTCCACTTT. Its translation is CASSLATGLFNSPLHF.

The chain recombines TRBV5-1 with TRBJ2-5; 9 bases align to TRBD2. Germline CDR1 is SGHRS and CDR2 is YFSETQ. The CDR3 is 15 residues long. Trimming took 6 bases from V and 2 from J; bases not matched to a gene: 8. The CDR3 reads CASTIPSGKQETQYF. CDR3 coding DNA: TGCGCCAGCACTATTCCTAGCGGGAAACAAGAGACCCAGTACTTC.

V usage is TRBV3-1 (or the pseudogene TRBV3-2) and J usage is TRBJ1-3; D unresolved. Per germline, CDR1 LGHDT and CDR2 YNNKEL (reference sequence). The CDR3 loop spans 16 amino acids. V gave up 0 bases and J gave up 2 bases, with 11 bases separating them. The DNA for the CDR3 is TGTGCCAGCAGCCAAGAGCCAACTTACCCTGGAAACACCATATATTTT. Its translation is CASSQEPTYPGNTIYF.

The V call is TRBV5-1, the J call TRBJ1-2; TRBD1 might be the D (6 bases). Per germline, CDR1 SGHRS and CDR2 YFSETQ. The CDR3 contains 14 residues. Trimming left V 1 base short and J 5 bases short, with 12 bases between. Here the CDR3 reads CASSLPGAIYGYTF. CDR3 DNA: TGCGCCAGCAGCTTGCCAGGGGCCATTTATGGCTACACCTTC.